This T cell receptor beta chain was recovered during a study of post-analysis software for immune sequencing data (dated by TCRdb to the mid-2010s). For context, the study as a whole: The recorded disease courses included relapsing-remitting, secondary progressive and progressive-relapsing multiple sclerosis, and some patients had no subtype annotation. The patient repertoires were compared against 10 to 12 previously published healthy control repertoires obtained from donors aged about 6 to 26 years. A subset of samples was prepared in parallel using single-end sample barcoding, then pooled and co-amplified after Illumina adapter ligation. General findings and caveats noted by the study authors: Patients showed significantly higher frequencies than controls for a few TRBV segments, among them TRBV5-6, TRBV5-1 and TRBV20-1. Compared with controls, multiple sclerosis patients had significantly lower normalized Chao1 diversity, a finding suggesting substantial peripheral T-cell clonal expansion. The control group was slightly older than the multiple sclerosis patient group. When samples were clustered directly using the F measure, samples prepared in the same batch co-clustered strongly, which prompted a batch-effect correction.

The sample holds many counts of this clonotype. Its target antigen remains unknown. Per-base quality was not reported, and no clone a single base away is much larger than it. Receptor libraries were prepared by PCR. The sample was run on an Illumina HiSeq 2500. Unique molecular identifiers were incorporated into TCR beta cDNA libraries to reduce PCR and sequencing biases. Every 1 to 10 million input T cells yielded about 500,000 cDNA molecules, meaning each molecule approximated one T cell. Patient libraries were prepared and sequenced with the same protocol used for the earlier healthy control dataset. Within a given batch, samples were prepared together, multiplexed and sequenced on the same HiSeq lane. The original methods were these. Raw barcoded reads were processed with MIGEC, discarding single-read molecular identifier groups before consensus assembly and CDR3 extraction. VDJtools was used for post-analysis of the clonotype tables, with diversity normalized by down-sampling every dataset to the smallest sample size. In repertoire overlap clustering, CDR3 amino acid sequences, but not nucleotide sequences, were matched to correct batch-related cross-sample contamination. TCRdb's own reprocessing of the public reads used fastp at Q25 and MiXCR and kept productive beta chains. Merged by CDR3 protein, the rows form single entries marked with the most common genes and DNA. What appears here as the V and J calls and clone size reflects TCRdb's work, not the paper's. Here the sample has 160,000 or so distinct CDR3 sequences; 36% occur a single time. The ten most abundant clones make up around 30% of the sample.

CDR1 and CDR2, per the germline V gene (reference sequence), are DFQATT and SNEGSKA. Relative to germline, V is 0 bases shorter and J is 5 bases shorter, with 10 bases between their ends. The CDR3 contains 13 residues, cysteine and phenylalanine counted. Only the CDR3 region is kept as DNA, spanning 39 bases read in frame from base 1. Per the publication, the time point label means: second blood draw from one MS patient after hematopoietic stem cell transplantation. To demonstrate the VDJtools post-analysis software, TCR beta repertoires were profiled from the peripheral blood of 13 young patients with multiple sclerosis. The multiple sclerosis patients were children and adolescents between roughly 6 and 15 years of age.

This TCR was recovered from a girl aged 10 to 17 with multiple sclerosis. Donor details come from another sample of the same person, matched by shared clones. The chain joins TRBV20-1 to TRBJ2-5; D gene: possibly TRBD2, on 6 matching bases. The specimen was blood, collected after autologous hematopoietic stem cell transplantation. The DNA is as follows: TGCAGTGCTAGAGATTGGGGGAGGGAGACCCAGTACTTC. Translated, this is CSARDWGRETQYF.